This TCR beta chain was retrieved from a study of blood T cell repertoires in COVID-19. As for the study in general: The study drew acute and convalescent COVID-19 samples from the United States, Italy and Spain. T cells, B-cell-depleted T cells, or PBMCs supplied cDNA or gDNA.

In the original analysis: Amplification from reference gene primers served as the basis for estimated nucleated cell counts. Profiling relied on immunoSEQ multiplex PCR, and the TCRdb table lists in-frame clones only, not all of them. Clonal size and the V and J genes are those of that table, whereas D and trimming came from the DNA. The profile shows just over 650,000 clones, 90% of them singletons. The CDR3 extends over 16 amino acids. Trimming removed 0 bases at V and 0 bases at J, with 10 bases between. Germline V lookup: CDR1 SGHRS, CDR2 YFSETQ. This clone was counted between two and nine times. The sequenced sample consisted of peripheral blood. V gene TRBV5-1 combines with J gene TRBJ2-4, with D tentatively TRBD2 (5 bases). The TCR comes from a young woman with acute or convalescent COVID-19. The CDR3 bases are TGCGCCAGCAGCTTGGACGACGGGGTAGCCAAAAACATTCAGTACTTC. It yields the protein CASSLDDGVAKNIQYF.